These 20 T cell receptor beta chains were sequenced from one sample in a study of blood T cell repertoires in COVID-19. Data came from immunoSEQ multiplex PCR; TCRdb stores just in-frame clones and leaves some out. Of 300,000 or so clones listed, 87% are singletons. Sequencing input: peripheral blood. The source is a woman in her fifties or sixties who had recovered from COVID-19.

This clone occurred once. The CDR3, as DNA: TGCAGCGTTCATTCATTCAGGTCCTCTGGGGCCAACGTCCTGACTTTC. This codes for CSVHSFRSSGANVLTF. The chain recombines TRBV29-1 with TRBJ2-6; no clear D. The germline CDR1 and CDR2 sequences are SQVTM and ANQGSEA. CDR3 length: 16 residues. The V gene lost 5 bases and the J gene lost 0 bases, with 14 bases spanning the gap.

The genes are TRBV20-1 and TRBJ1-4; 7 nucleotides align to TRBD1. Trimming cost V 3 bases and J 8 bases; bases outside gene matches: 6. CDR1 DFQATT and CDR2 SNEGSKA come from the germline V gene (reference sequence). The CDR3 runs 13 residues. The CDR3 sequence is CSASRGRREKLFF. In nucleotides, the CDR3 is TGCAGTGCTAGTAGGGGGCGGCGCGAAAAACTGTTTTTT.

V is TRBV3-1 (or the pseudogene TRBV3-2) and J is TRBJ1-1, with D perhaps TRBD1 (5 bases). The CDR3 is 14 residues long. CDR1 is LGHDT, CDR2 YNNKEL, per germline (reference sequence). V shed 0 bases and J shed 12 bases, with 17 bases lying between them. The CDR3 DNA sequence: TGTGCCAGCAGCCAAGATCCTCAGGGAACCCGGCCTTTCTTT. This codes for CASSQDPQGTRPFF.

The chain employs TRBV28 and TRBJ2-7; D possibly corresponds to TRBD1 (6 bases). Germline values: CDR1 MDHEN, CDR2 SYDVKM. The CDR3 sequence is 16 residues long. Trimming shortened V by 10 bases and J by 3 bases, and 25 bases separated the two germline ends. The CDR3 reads CATSSGVGGLIYEQYF. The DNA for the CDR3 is TGTGCCACCTCCTCCGGGGTAGGGGGATTAATCTACGAGCAGTACTTC.

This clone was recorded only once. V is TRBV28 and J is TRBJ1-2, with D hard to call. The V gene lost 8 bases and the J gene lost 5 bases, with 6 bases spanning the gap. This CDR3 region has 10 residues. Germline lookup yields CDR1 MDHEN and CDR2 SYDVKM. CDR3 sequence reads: CASGQYGYTF. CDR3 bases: TGTGCCAGCGGCCAATATGGCTACACCTTC.

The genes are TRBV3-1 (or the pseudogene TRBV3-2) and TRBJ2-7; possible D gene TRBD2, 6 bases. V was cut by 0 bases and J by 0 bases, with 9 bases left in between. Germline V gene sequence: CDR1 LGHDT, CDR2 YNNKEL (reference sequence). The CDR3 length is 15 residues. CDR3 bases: TGTGCCAGCAGCCAAGACACGACTAGCTCCTACGAGCAGTACTTC. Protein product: CASSQDTTSSYEQYF.

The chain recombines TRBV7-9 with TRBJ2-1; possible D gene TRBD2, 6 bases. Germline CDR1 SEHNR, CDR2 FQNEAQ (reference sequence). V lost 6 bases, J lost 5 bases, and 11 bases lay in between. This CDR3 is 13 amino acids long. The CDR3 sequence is CASSRAGHNEQFF. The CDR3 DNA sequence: TGTGCCAGCAGTCGGGCGGGGCACAATGAGCAGTTCTTC.

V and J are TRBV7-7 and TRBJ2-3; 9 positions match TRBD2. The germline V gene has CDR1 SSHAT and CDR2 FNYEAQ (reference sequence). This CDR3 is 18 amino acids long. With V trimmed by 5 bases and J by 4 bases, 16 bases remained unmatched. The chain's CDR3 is CASSPGAGGLLGADTQYF. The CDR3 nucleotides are TGTGCCAGCAGCCCCGGAGCGGGGGGTCTCCTCGGGGCAGATACGCAGTATTTT. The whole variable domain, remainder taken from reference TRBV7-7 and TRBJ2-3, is GAGVSQSPRYKVTKRGQDVTLRCDPISSHATLYWYQQALGQGPEFLTYFNYEAQPDKSGLPSDRFSAERPEGSISTLTIQRTEQRDSAMYRCASSPGAGGLLGADTQYFGPGTRLTVL.

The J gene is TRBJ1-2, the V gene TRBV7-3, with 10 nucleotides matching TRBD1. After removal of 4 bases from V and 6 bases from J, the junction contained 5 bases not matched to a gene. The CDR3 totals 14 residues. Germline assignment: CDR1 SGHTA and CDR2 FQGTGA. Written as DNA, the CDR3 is TGTGCCAGCAGCTCGCCAGGGACAGGGGATGGCTACACCTTC. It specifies CASSSPGTGDGYTF.

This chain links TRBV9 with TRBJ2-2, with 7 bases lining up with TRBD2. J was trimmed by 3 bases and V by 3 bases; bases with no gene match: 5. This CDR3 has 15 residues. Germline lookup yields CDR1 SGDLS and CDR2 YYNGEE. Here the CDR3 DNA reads TGTGCCAGCAGCGGAAGTCTAGCGGACACCGGGGAGCTGTTTTTT. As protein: CASSGSLADTGELFF. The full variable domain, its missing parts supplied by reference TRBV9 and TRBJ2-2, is DSGVTQTPKHLITATGQRVTLRCSPRSGDLSVYWYQQSLDQGLQFLIQYYNGEERAKGNILERFSAQQFPDLHSELNLSSLELGDSALYFCASSGSLADTGELFFGEGSRLTVL.

The CDR3 DNA sequence: TGCGCCAGCAGCTTGGCCATAACTAGCGGAGGAGGCACAGATACGCAGTATTTT. Its translation is CASSLAITSGGGTDTQYF. The V and J genes are TRBV5-1 and TRBJ2-3; 8 nucleotides line up with TRBD2. Per the germline V gene, CDR1 is SGHRS and CDR2 is YFSETQ. J lost 1 base, V lost 0 bases, and 10 bases had no gene match. There are 18 residues in the CDR3.

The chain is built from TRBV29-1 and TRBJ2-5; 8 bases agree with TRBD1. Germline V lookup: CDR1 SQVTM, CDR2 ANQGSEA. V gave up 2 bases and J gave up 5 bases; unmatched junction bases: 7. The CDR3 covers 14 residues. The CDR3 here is CSVELETGDETQYF. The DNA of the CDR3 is TGCAGCGTTGAACTCGAGACAGGGGACGAGACCCAGTACTTC.

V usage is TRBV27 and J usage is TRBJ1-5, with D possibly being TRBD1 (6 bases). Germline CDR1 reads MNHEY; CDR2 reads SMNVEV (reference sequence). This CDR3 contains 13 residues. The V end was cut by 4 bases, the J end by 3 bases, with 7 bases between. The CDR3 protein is CASSWTDNQPQHF. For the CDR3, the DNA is TGTGCCAGCAGTTGGACAGACAATCAGCCCCAGCATTTT.

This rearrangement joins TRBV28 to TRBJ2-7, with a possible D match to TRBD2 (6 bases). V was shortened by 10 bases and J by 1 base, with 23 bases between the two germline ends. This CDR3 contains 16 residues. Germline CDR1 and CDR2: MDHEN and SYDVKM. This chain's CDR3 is CATPPDRDFPSYEQYF. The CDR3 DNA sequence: TGTGCCACCCCCCCCGACCGGGACTTTCCTTCCTACGAGCAGTACTTC.

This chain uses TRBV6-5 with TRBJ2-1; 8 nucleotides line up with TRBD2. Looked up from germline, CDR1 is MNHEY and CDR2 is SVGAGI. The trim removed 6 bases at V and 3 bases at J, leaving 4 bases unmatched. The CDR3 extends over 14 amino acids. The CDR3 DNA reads TGTGCCAGCAGCCCCGGGACTAGCTACAATGAGCAGTTCTTC. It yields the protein CASSPGTSYNEQFF.

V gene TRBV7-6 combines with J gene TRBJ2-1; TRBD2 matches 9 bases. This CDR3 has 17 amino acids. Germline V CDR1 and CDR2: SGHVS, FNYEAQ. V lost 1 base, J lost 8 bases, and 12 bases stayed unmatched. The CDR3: CASSLDAGRGGHDEQFF. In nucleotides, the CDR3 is TGTGCCAGCAGCTTAGACGCTGGGCGGGGGGGCCACGATGAGCAGTTCTTC.

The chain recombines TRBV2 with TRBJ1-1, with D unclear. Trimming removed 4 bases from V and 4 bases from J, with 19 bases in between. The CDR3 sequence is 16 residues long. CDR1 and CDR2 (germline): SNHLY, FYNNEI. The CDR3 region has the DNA TGTGCCAGCAGTGCCTCCCCGCCCCCACCCGGCACTGAAGCTTTCTTT. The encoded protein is CASSASPPPPGTEAFF.

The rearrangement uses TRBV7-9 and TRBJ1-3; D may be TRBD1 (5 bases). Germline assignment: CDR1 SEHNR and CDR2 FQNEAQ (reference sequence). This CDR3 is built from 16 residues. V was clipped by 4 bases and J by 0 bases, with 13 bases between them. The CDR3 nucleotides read TGTGCCAGCAGCTCGGGGACTGCGAGCTCTGGAAACACCATATATTTT. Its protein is CASSSGTASSGNTIYF.

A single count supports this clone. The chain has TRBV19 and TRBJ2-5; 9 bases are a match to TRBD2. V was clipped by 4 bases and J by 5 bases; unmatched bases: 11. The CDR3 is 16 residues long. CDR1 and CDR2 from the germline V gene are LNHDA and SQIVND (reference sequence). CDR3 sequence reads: CASSRLAGARLETQYF. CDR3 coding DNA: TGTGCCAGTAGTAGGTTAGCGGGGGCCCGGTTGGAGACCCAGTACTTC.

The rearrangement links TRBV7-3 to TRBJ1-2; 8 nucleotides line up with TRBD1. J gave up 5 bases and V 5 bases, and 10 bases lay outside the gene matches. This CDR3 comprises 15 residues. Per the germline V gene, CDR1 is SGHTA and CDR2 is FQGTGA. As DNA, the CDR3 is TGTGCCAGCAGCCCCGGACAGGGCCCATTGTATGGCTACACCTTC. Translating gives CASSPGQGPLYGYTF.